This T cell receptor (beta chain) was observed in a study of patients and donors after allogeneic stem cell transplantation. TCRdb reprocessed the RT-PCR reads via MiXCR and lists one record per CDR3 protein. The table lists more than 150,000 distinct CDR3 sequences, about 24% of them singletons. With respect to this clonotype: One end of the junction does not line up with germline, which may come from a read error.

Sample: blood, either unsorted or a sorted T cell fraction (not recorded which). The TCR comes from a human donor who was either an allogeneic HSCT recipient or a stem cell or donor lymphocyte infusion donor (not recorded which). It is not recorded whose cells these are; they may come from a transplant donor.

The CDR3 loop is CSAPDRGRGLVPF. CDR3 sequence (DNA): TGCAGTGCTCCTGACAGGGGACGGGGTTTGGTACCCTTC. The V call is TRBV20-1, the J call TRBJ1-2; 8 nucleotides match TRBD1. The CDR3 is 13 amino acids. Germline V gene sequence: CDR1 DFQATT, CDR2 SNEGSKA (reference sequence).